Here is one T cell receptor beta chain with its context. Its antigen remains unknown. This sample is part of a study of liver allograft versus peripheral blood T cells. In the study overall: Graft-liver T cell receptor repertoires were compared against recipient peripheral blood repertoires.

Findings of the study overall: Differences were reported between the T cell receptor repertoires inside liver allografts and those that were detected in peripheral blood.

The CDR3 length is 11 residues. Germline values: CDR1 DFQATT, CDR2 SNEGSKA (reference sequence). The V and J ends lost 1 base and 7 bases, in that order; junction bases with no gene match: 0. TCRdb reprocessed the reads via MiXCR and lists one record per CDR3 protein. Counted here are about 8,300 distinct CDR3 sequences, over 14% occurring once; the ten biggest clones make up less than 3%. The clonotype originates from a human patient who had a liver transplant. Some T cells may be the graft donor's. V and J are TRBV20-1 and TRBJ2-5, with TRBD2 matching 7 bases. This CDR3 reads CSARGGGTQYF. DNA of the CDR3: TGCAGTGCTAGAGGGGGGGGGACCCAGTACTTC.